The sequence of this T cell receptor beta chain was determined in a study of shared T cell receptors in the human thymus. This clone showed up just once. V lost 0 bases to trimming and J lost 1 base; unmatched junction nucleotides: 2. The germline gives CDR1 GTSNPN, CDR2 SVGIG (reference sequence). The CDR3 is made up of 16 amino acids. Profiled with immunoSEQ multiplex PCR; TCRdb holds only in-frame clones, not every one. The sample lists over 350,000 clones; 95% were seen once. This sequence joins TRBV30 and TRBJ1-5; TRBD1 matches at 11 bases. The TCR originated in a human donor. Input material: thymocytes. The CDR3, as DNA: TGTGCCTGGAGTGTTGGGGACAGGGGGAGCAATCAGCCCCAGCATTTT. Residues: CAWSVGDRGSNQPQHF.